Listed below are T cell receptor beta chains from one sample, sequenced in a study of tumor and adjacent non-tumor tissue in lung cancer. TCRdb passed the multiplex PCR reads through MiXCR, listing each CDR3 protein once. The table shows some 80,000 distinct CDR3 sequences, with approximately 77% occurring only once. The sequencing input was lung tumor tissue. Receptor source: a woman in her forties with non-small cell lung cancer. CDR3s include the opening cysteine and the closing phenylalanine or tryptophan. The order of the fields is clone size, D gene, J gene, CDR3 length, V gene, CDR3 protein, CDR3 DNA. D genes are given only for firm matches. Part of the rows lack a size; the others show once, few, many or a class for expanded clones.

clone_size: -
d_call: -
j_call: TRBJ2-1
cdr3_length: 14
v_call: TRBV5-1
cdr3_aa: CASSPWAVMNEQFF
cdr3_nt: TGCGCCAGCAGCCCCTGGGCTGTGATGAATGAGCAGTTCTTC

clone_size: -
d_call: -
j_call: TRBJ1-1
cdr3_length: 12
v_call: TRBV11-2
cdr3_aa: CTSSNSGFVAFF
cdr3_nt: TGTACCAGCAGCAATTCGGGGTTTGTAGCCTTCTTT

clone_size: few
d_call: TRBD1
j_call: TRBJ1-4
cdr3_length: 14
v_call: TRBV2
cdr3_aa: CASREQGAVEKLFF
cdr3_nt: TGTGCCAGCAGAGAACAGGGGGCGGTTGAAAAACTGTTTTTT

clone_size: -
d_call: -
j_call: TRBJ1-3
cdr3_length: 13
v_call: TRBV11-2
cdr3_aa: CTSSRASGNNIYF
cdr3_nt: TGTACCAGCAGCCGGGCGTCCGGGAACAACATATATTTT

clone_size: -
d_call: -
j_call: TRBJ2-7
cdr3_length: 14
v_call: TRBV11-2
cdr3_aa: CVSSSEAVVFEQYF
cdr3_nt: TGTGTCAGCAGTTCCGAAGCGGTAGTCTTCGAGCAGTACTTC

clone_size: -
d_call: TRBD2
j_call: TRBJ2-7
cdr3_length: 15
v_call: TRBV20-1
cdr3_aa: CSAAETSGRSYKQYF
cdr3_nt: TGCAGTGCCGCCGAGACTAGCGGGAGGTCCTACAAGCAGTACTTC

clone_size: once
d_call: -
j_call: TRBJ2-1
cdr3_length: 15
v_call: TRBV6-5
cdr3_aa: CASVKLAGEYNDQFF
cdr3_nt: TGTGCCAGCGTCAAACTAGCAGGCGAATACAATGACCAATTCTTC

clone_size: -
d_call: -
j_call: TRBJ2-5
cdr3_length: 16
v_call: TRBV5-1
cdr3_aa: CASSLDWAGQSETQYF
cdr3_nt: TGCGCCAGCAGCTTGGATTGGGCAGGGCAGTCGGAGACCCAGTACTTC

clone_size: -
d_call: TRBD1
j_call: TRBJ2-7
cdr3_length: 14
v_call: TRBV11-3
cdr3_aa: CARSSRDRDTDQYF
cdr3_nt: TGTGCCAGAAGCTCCCGAGACAGGGACACGGACCAGTACTTC

clone_size: few
d_call: -
j_call: TRBJ1-3
cdr3_length: 13
v_call: TRBV30
cdr3_aa: CAWSVHVMGTIYF
cdr3_nt: TGTGCCTGGAGTGTACATGTTATGGGCACCATATATTTT

clone_size: once
d_call: TRBD1
j_call: TRBJ2-1
cdr3_length: 16
v_call: TRBV11-2
cdr3_aa: CASSRPQTGSYNEQFF
cdr3_nt: TGTGCCAGCAGCCGCCCGCAGACAGGGAGCTACAATGAGCAGTTCTTC

clone_size: -
d_call: TRBD2
j_call: TRBJ2-1
cdr3_length: 15
v_call: TRBV11-2
cdr3_aa: CASTSQRGSYNEQLF
cdr3_nt: TGTGCCAGCACCTCACAGCGGGGTTCCTACAATGAGCAGCTCTTC

clone_size: -
d_call: -
j_call: TRBJ2-5
cdr3_length: 14
v_call: TRBV28
cdr3_aa: CASTYSLGGETQYF
cdr3_nt: TGTGCTAGCACCTACTCGCTGGGTGGAGAGACCCAGTACTTC

clone_size: -
d_call: -
j_call: TRBJ2-2
cdr3_length: 11
v_call: TRBV11-2
cdr3_aa: CARNFGGEPFF
cdr3_nt: TGTGCCAGGAACTTCGGTGGGGAGCCGTTTTTT

clone_size: many
d_call: -
j_call: TRBJ2-2
cdr3_length: 14
v_call: TRBV12-3/TRBV12-4
cdr3_aa: CASSLNGYTGELFF
cdr3_nt: TGTGCCAGCAGTTTAAATGGTTATACCGGGGAGCTGTTTTTT

clone_size: once
d_call: -
j_call: TRBJ2-7
cdr3_length: 14
v_call: TRBV11-2
cdr3_aa: CASSLVSNPYEQYF
cdr3_nt: TGTGCCAGCAGCCTAGTCTCAAATCCCTACGAGCAGTACTTC

clone_size: -
d_call: -
j_call: TRBJ2-1
cdr3_length: 14
v_call: TRBV5-1
cdr3_aa: CASRAGETYNKQFF
cdr3_nt: TGCGCCAGTCGAGCAGGGGAAACCTACAATAAGCAGTTCTTC

clone_size: once
d_call: -
j_call: TRBJ2-1
cdr3_length: 14
v_call: TRBV29-1
cdr3_aa: CSVEELRLNNEQFF
cdr3_nt: TGCAGCGTTGAAGAGCTTAGGCTTAACAATGAGCAGTTCTTC

clone_size: few
d_call: TRBD1
j_call: TRBJ2-1
cdr3_length: 14
v_call: TRBV5-1
cdr3_aa: CANSTYTGGFEQFF
cdr3_nt: TGCGCCAACAGCACATACACAGGGGGCTTTGAGCAGTTCTTC

clone_size: -
d_call: -
j_call: TRBJ1-2
cdr3_length: 12
v_call: TRBV12-3/TRBV12-4
cdr3_aa: CVSSYRRYGYTF
cdr3_nt: TGTGTCAGCAGTTACAGACGGTATGGCTACACCTTC

clone_size: -
d_call: -
j_call: TRBJ2-4
cdr3_length: 15
v_call: TRBV29-1
cdr3_aa: CSVLVRDSFKNIQYF
cdr3_nt: TGCAGCGTTCTGGTCCGGGACTCATTCAAAAACATTCAGTACTTC

clone_size: -
d_call: TRBD1
j_call: TRBJ2-4
cdr3_length: 17
v_call: TRBV6-5
cdr3_aa: CASSLNSRQGAKYIQYF
cdr3_nt: TGTGCCAGCAGCCTAAACTCTAGACAGGGAGCCAAATACATTCAGTACTTC

clone_size: -
d_call: -
j_call: TRBJ2-7
cdr3_length: 12
v_call: TRBV12-3/TRBV12-4
cdr3_aa: CAITGWGEEQYF
cdr3_nt: TGTGCCATCACTGGGTGGGGTGAGGAGCAGTACTTC

clone_size: -
d_call: TRBD2
j_call: TRBJ2-7
cdr3_length: 14
v_call: TRBV11-3
cdr3_aa: CVCSPPGGVYEQYF
cdr3_nt: TGTGTCTGCAGCCCCCCGGGGGGGGTGTACGAGCAGTACTTC

clone_size: -
d_call: -
j_call: TRBJ2-3
cdr3_length: 17
v_call: TRBV7-8
cdr3_aa: CASSLYGLAGETDMQYF
cdr3_nt: TGTGCCAGCAGCCTTTACGGTCTAGCAGGGGAGACAGATATGCAGTATTTC

clone_size: -
d_call: TRBD1
j_call: TRBJ1-1
cdr3_length: 14
v_call: TRBV11-2
cdr3_aa: CASSLDRGDIEAFF
cdr3_nt: TGTGCCAGCAGCCTCGACAGGGGAGACATTGAAGCTTTCTTT

clone_size: -
d_call: -
j_call: TRBJ2-5
cdr3_length: 15
v_call: TRBV11-3
cdr3_aa: CVSSPDDLGQETQYF
cdr3_nt: TGTGTCAGCAGCCCGGACGACTTGGGCCAGGAGACCCAGTACTTC

clone_size: -
d_call: -
j_call: TRBJ1-1
cdr3_length: 13
v_call: TRBV11-3
cdr3_aa: CARTRKANTEAFF
cdr3_nt: TGTGCCAGGACCCGGAAAGCTAACACAGAAGCTTTCTTT

clone_size: few
d_call: -
j_call: TRBJ2-7
cdr3_length: 15
v_call: TRBV20-1
cdr3_aa: CSARTGTLDPYEQYF
cdr3_nt: TGCAGTGCTAGAACCGGGACCCTGGATCCGTACGAGCAGTACTTC

clone_size: once
d_call: TRBD1
j_call: TRBJ1-1
cdr3_length: 15
v_call: TRBV29-1
cdr3_aa: CSVRNRGGGNTEAFF
cdr3_nt: TGCAGCGTTAGGAACAGGGGGGGTGGAAACACTGAAGCTTTCTTT

clone_size: -
d_call: TRBD1
j_call: TRBJ1-1
cdr3_length: 17
v_call: TRBV4-1
cdr3_aa: CTRSQGSGGGMNTEAFF
cdr3_nt: TGCACCAGGAGCCAGGGGTCAGGGGGGGGGATGAACACTGAAGCTTTCTTT

clone_size: -
d_call: TRBD1
j_call: TRBJ2-7
cdr3_length: 14
v_call: TRBV30
cdr3_aa: CAWSIGRGYDEQYF
cdr3_nt: TGTGCCTGGAGTATCGGCAGGGGGTACGACGAACAGTACTTC

clone_size: -
d_call: TRBD1
j_call: TRBJ2-7
cdr3_length: 12
v_call: TRBV7-9
cdr3_aa: CAGTDRDREQYF
cdr3_nt: TGTGCCGGCACGGACAGGGATCGCGAGCAGTACTTC

clone_size: many
d_call: -
j_call: TRBJ2-5
cdr3_length: 15
v_call: TRBV4-1
cdr3_aa: CASSQRASEGETQYF
cdr3_nt: TGCGCCAGCAGCCAAAGGGCTAGCGAGGGAGAGACCCAGTACTTC

clone_size: -
d_call: -
j_call: TRBJ2-1
cdr3_length: 14
v_call: TRBV7-9
cdr3_aa: CPSSRDLIYNEQFF
cdr3_nt: TGTCCCAGCAGCCGGGACCTTATTTATAATGAGCAGTTCTTC

clone_size: -
d_call: -
j_call: TRBJ2-7
cdr3_length: 15
v_call: TRBV11-2
cdr3_aa: CTSSQHGGTQYEQYF
cdr3_nt: TGTACCAGCAGTCAACATGGGGGTACCCAATACGAGCAGTACTTC

clone_size: many
d_call: -
j_call: TRBJ2-7
cdr3_length: 14
v_call: TRBV10-1
cdr3_aa: CASSSTEGPYEQYF
cdr3_nt: TGCGCCAGCAGTTCGACGGAGGGCCCCTACGAGCAGTACTTC

clone_size: -
d_call: TRBD2
j_call: TRBJ2-3
cdr3_length: 16
v_call: TRBV6-1
cdr3_aa: CASSNIAGEDTDTQYF
cdr3_nt: TGTGCCAGCAGTAACATAGCGGGGGAGGACACAGATACGCAGTATTTT

clone_size: -
d_call: -
j_call: TRBJ2-1
cdr3_length: 14
v_call: TRBV11-2
cdr3_aa: CASSLVGANNEHFF
cdr3_nt: TGTGCCAGCAGCTTGGTGGGAGCAAACAATGAGCACTTCTTT

clone_size: -
d_call: TRBD2
j_call: TRBJ2-7
cdr3_length: 16
v_call: TRBV7-9
cdr3_aa: CVSSLATSALPYEQYF
cdr3_nt: TGTGTCAGCAGCTTAGCAACTAGCGCCCTGCCCTACGAGCAGTACTTC

clone_size: many
d_call: TRBD1
j_call: TRBJ2-1
cdr3_length: 17
v_call: TRBV4-1
cdr3_aa: CASSQDRGGTGVDEQFF
cdr3_nt: TGCGCCAGCAGCCAAGATCGAGGTGGGACAGGGGTCGATGAGCAGTTCTTC

clone_size: -
d_call: TRBD2
j_call: TRBJ2-3
cdr3_length: 17
v_call: TRBV6-1
cdr3_aa: CASSRSSIGGSTDTQYF
cdr3_nt: TGTGCCAGCAGTAGGTCATCTATCGGGGGGAGCACAGATACGCAATATTTT

clone_size: -
d_call: -
j_call: TRBJ1-2
cdr3_length: 12
v_call: TRBV20-1
cdr3_aa: CSASWEVGGYAF
cdr3_nt: TGCAGTGCTAGTTGGGAGGTAGGTGGCTACGCCTTC

clone_size: -
d_call: TRBD2
j_call: TRBJ2-2
cdr3_length: 17
v_call: TRBV5-6
cdr3_aa: CAGSLDGLAGIMGEPFF
cdr3_nt: TGTGCCGGCAGCTTGGATGGCCTAGCGGGAATCATGGGGGAGCCGTTTTTT